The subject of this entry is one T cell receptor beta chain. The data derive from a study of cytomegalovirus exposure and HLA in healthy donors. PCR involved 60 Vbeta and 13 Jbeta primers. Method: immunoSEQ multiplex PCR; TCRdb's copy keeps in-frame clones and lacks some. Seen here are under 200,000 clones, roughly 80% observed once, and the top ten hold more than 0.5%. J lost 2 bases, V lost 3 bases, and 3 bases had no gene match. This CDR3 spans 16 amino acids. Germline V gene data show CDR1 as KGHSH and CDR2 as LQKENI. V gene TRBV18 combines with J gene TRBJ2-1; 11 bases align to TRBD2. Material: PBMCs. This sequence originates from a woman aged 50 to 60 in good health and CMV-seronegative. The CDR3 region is CASSPLAGGPYNEQFF. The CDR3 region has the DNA TGTGCCAGCTCACCCCTAGCGGGGGGCCCCTACAATGAGCAGTTCTTC. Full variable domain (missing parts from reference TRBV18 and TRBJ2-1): NAGVMQNPRHLVRRRGQEARLRCSPMKGHSHVYWYRQLPEEGLKFMVYLQKENIIDESGMPKERFSAEFPKEGPSILRIQQVVRGDSAAYFCASSPLAGGPYNEQFFGPGTRLTVL.